The rows below give T cell receptor beta chains drawn from one sample of a study of T cell clonotyping in hematopoietic cell transplantation. Profiling relied on immunoSEQ multiplex PCR, and the TCRdb table lists in-frame clones only, not all of them. The sample holds 16,000 or so clones, roughly 93% seen once. Sequenced material: peripheral blood mononuclear cells, taken before stem cell transplant. All receptors come from a young man with biphenotypic leukemia. Some clones in this sample may be carry-over from other donors' samples. Both conserved end residues are trimmed from each CDR3.

ASSLGGLATQETQY,TRBV5-1
ASSTRTGAEQY,TRBV6-5
ASSRTVYQETQY,TRBV5-4
ASSPPGGATNYGYT,TRBV18
ASSRASGPNTGELF,TRBV5-1
ASTPRSGNTIY,TRBV6-5
ASSEQGVHQPQH,TRBV2
ASMGEWTGELF,TRBV6-6
ASRLGQANTEAF,TRBV6-5
ASSLLRGQGIYEQY,TRBV5-1
AWGEGKRTEAF,TRBV30
AWSVRISGANVLT,TRBV30
AWSNVGGTEAF,TRBV30
ASSFLGGQRNTEAF,TRBV7-2
ASSFHGGTVSYEQY,TRBV7-2
ASSQGRGRDTQY,TRBV6-5
ASSHLVGWETQY,TRBV11-2
ASSQDPVNTEAF,TRBV4-2
AWSVPAGGTAFYT,TRBV30
ASSLESGSHEQY,TRBV5-1